These 24 T cell receptor beta chains share one sample of origin, sequenced in a study of PD-1 blockade in classical Hodgkin lymphoma. The time point here: cycle 4 day 1 (C4D1), after around six weeks of nivolumab. Brentuximab vedotin exposure varied, and every patient relapsed after autologous stem cell transplantation. TCRdb keeps only in-frame clones here, not all; method: immunoSEQ multiplex PCR. Of about 64,000 clones in the sample, roughly nine tenths were seen once. Here the sequenced sample was peripheral blood mononuclear cells (PBMCs), taken before the fourth cycle of nivolumab. The receptors were gathered from a human donor with classical Hodgkin lymphoma.

The chain has TRBV25-1 and TRBJ1-1; D possibly corresponds to TRBD1 (6 bases). Trimming removed 8 bases at V and 7 bases at J, with 17 bases between. Per germline, CDR1 MGHDK and CDR2 SYGVNS. This CDR3 contains 13 residues. The CDR3 nucleotides read TGTGCCAGCCAACCCCCGGACAGATTTGAAGCTTTCTTT. Protein: CASQPPDRFEAFF.

This clone was seen just once. V usage is TRBV29-1 and J usage is TRBJ2-3; D gene ambiguous. Trimming took 6 bases from V and 7 from J, leaving 14 bases between them. Per the germline V gene, CDR1 is SQVTM and CDR2 is ANQGSEA. The CDR3 totals 12 residues. The CDR3 coding sequence is TGCAGCGTGAGCGACTTAGGAAATACGCAGTATTTT. It translates to CSVSDLGNTQYF.

A few counts support this clone. The rearrangement joins TRBV29-1 to TRBJ1-1; D unresolved. V was cut by 3 bases and J by 7 bases, with 6 bases left in between. Per the germline V gene, CDR1 is SQVTM and CDR2 is ANQGSEA. The CDR3 runs 10 residues. The CDR3 is CSVDGNEAFF. In DNA form, the CDR3 reads TGCAGCGTTGATGGGAATGAAGCTTTCTTT.

This chain connects TRBV12-5 to TRBJ2-2; D is unresolved. The CDR3 runs 15 residues. Trimming left V 5 bases short and J 1 base short, with 11 bases between. In germline, CDR1 is LGHNT, CDR2 FRNRAP. Written as DNA, the CDR3 is TGTGCTAGTGGTCTCTGGACCGGGAACACCGGGGAGCTGTTTTTT. Translating it yields CASGLWTGNTGELFF. The full variable domain, completed using reference TRBV12-5 and TRBJ2-2, is DARVTQTPRHKVTEMGQEVTMRCQPILGHNTVFWYRQTMMQGLELLAYFRNRAPLDDSGMPKDRFSAEMPDATLATLKIQPSEPRDSAVYFCASGLWTGNTGELFFGEGSRLTVL.

V and J are TRBV7-2 and TRBJ1-6; D is undetermined. Looked up from germline, CDR1 is SGHTA and CDR2 is FQGNSA. V lost 5 bases and J lost 0, with 14 bases in between. CDR3 length equals 17 residues. This chain's CDR3 is CASSIPEHSSYNSPLHF. The CDR3 bases are TGTGCCAGCAGCATTCCGGAACACAGCTCCTATAATTCACCCCTCCACTTT.

The chain links TRBV19 to TRBJ2-1; TRBD2 aligns across 8 bases. Germline assignment: CDR1 LNHDA and CDR2 SQIVND (reference sequence). CDR3 length equals 14 residues. Losses at the gene ends were 7 bases for V and 5 bases for J; bases not matched to a gene: 7. The CDR3 here is CASNPGLVHNEQFF. The CDR3 nucleotides read TGTGCCAGTAACCCGGGACTAGTGCACAATGAGCAGTTCTTC.

This clone showed up just a few times. J is TRBJ1-2 and V is TRBV2; 11 nucleotides agree with TRBD1. This CDR3 has 15 residues. Looked up from germline, CDR1 is SNHLY and CDR2 is FYNNEI. Trimming removed 4 bases from V and 12 bases from J; junction bases left unmatched: 13. In nucleotides, the CDR3 is TGTGCCAGCAGTGCCTATACTCCCGGGACAGGGGGGAACACCTTC. Translation: CASSAYTPGTGGNTF.

The J gene is TRBJ1-1, the V gene TRBV5-1, with TRBD1 matching over 8 bases. The ends lost 4 bases at V and 0 bases at J; junction bases unmatched: 8. Germline V gene data show CDR1 as SGHRS and CDR2 as YFSETQ. The CDR3 is made up of 16 amino acids. This CDR3 is CASSADRAPLNTEAFF. CDR3 sequence (DNA): TGCGCCAGCAGCGCGGACAGGGCTCCTTTGAACACTGAAGCTTTCTTT. Complete variable domain (other parts from reference TRBV5-1 and TRBJ1-1): KAGVTQTPRYLIKTRGQQVTLSCSPISGHRSVSWYQQTPGQGLQFLFEYFSETQRNKGNFPGRFSGRQFSNSRSEMNVSTLELGDSALYLCASSADRAPLNTEAFFGQGTRLTVV.

As DNA, the CDR3 is TGTGCCAGCAGTGGGGTCCCCATGGGCACTGAAGCTTTCTTT. Protein sequence: CASSGVPMGTEAFF. This chain links TRBV6-5 with TRBJ1-1; D gene ambiguous. The CDR3 runs to 14 residues. The ends were cut back, 5 bases at V and 4 bases at J, with 14 bases in the middle. The germline gives CDR1 MNHEY, CDR2 SVGAGI.

The CDR3 DNA reads TGTGCCAGCAGCTTAGCGGACGGTGACCGTCACTATGGCTACACCTTC. It yields the protein CASSLADGDRHYGYTF. This rearrangement joins TRBV13 to TRBJ1-2; D not certain. Germline CDR1 and CDR2: PRHDT and FYEKMQ (reference sequence). V lost 1 base and J lost 3, with 15 bases in between. The CDR3 consists of 16 residues.

The chain uses TRBV11-2 and TRBJ2-3; 12 bases line up with TRBD2. There are 15 residues in the CDR3. Germline V gene lookup returns CDR1 SGHAT and CDR2 FQNNGV. The ends lost 3 bases at V and 5 bases at J; junction bases unmatched: 3. The CDR3 DNA follows: TGTGCCAGCAGCTTCACTAGCGGGGGGATAGATACGCAGTATTTT. It codes for CASSFTSGGIDTQYF. Based on the CDR3 plus reference TRBV11-2 and TRBJ2-3, the full variable domain is EAGVAQSPRYKIIEKRQSVAFWCNPISGHATLYWYQQILGQGPKLLIQFQNNGVVDDSQLPKDRFSAERLKGVDSTLKIQPAKLEDSAVYLCASSFTSGGIDTQYFGPGTRLTVL.

V usage is TRBV7-9 and J usage is TRBJ1-4; D is unresolved. Trimming left V 6 bases short and J 5 bases short, with 7 bases between. Germline lookup yields CDR1 SEHNR and CDR2 FQNEAQ (reference sequence). CDR3 size: 12 residues. CDR3 in amino acids: CASRFRNEKLFF. CDR3 DNA sequence: TGTGCCAGCAGGTTTCGGAATGAAAAACTGTTTTTT.

This clone was seen just once. The genes are TRBV7-6 and TRBJ2-1; D may be TRBD1 (6 bases). CDR1 SGHVS and CDR2 FNYEAQ come from the germline V gene. The CDR3 covers 16 residues. The V end lost 5 bases, the J end lost 2 bases, and 16 bases lay between the germline ends. CDR3: CASSPTNWGPYNEQFF. The CDR3 DNA reads as TGTGCCAGCAGCCCCACTAACTGGGGGCCCTACAATGAGCAGTTCTTC.

The V gene is TRBV29-1, the J gene TRBJ1-1; 9 bases map to TRBD1. This CDR3 comprises 13 residues. J gave up 6 bases and V 5 bases, and 7 bases lay outside the gene matches. Germline-derived CDR1 and CDR2 are SQVTM and ANQGSEA. The CDR3 nucleotides read TGCAGCGTTTCGTGGGACAGGGAGGCTGAAGCTTTCTTT. Amino acids: CSVSWDREAEAFF.

This rearrangement joins TRBV11-3 to TRBJ2-1; D possibly corresponds to TRBD1 (6 bases). Germline CDR1 SGHNT, CDR2 YENEEA. The CDR3 contains 15 residues. V was clipped by 1 base and J by 4 bases, with 11 bases between them. CDR3 DNA sequence: TGTGCCAGCAGCTTAGGGCAGGGGCCTTACAATGAGCAGTTCTTC. Amino acids: CASSLGQGPYNEQFF. The complete variable domain, with remaining parts taken from reference TRBV11-3 and TRBJ2-1, reads EAGVVQSPRYKIIEKKQPVAFWCNPISGHNTLYWYLQNLGQGPELLIRYENEEAVDDSQLPKDRFSAERLKGVDSTLKIQPAELGDSAVYLCASSLGQGPYNEQFFGPGTRLTVL.

In this sample, this clone turned up a few times. The genes are TRBV6-9 and TRBJ1-2; 8 bases fit TRBD1. Germline values: CDR1 MNHGY, CDR2 SVAAGI. This CDR3 is built from 15 residues. The ends lost 3 bases at V and 4 bases at J; junction bases unmatched: 7. The CDR3 is CASSYTPGGFYGYTF. CDR3 nucleotides: TGTGCCAGCAGTTACACTCCAGGGGGCTTCTATGGCTACACCTTC.

V gene TRBV2 combines with J gene TRBJ1-2, with a weak D call TRBD1 (5 bases). V lost 4 bases, J lost 14 bases, and 11 bases lay in between. The CDR3 loop spans 10 amino acids. Germline assignment: CDR1 SNHLY and CDR2 FYNNEI. For the CDR3, the DNA is TGTGCCAGCAGTGCGGGGCTTAGTACCTTC. It yields the protein CASSAGLSTF.

The chain couples TRBV5-6 to TRBJ1-2; 7 bases map to TRBD1. Looked up from germline, CDR1 is SGHDT and CDR2 is YYEEEE. V shed 4 bases, J shed 7 bases, and the junction held 10 bases outside the gene matches. The CDR3 runs to 14 residues. The CDR3 bases are TGTGCCAGCAGCCTACCTGACAGGGAAGGTGGCTACACCTTC. Protein product: CASSLPDREGGYTF.

This clone was seen only once. V gene TRBV2 combines with J gene TRBJ1-4; unclear D gene. The germline V gene has CDR1 SNHLY and CDR2 FYNNEI. The CDR3 contains 15 residues. V lost 2 bases and J 3 bases, leaving 10 bases between the germline ends. The CDR3 DNA is TGTGCCAGCAGTGAAAGTGGGGAGCCTAATGAAAAACTGTTTTTT. It is translated as CASSESGEPNEKLFF.

The rearrangement joins TRBV18 to TRBJ1-2; D remains unclear. The CDR3 contains 13 residues. The germline V gene has CDR1 KGHSH and CDR2 LQKENI. The ends were cut back, 3 bases at V and 7 bases at J, with 12 bases in the middle. DNA for the CDR3: TGTGCCAGCTCACCCGGGTCAGACCTTGGCTACACCTTC. This translates into CASSPGSDLGYTF.

This chain connects TRBV11-1 to TRBJ2-7; no firm D call. The CDR3 runs to 15 residues. The germline V and J ends were trimmed by 2 bases and 2 bases, with 13 bases remaining between them. Germline-derived CDR1 and CDR2 are SGHAT and FQDESV (reference sequence). CDR3: CASSLSDGPPYEQYF. For the CDR3, the DNA is TGTGCCAGCAGCTTAAGTGACGGACCCCCCTACGAGCAGTACTTC.

The chain uses TRBV19 and TRBJ1-5; 9 nucleotides line up with TRBD1. This CDR3 comprises 16 residues. The V and J ends lost 4 bases and 4 bases, in that order; junction bases with no gene match: 8. The germline gives CDR1 LNHDA, CDR2 SQIVND (reference sequence). The CDR3 loop reads CASSTRGQGTNQPQHF. The CDR3 nucleotides read TGTGCCAGTAGTACCCGGGGACAGGGCACTAATCAGCCCCAGCATTTT.

CDR3 DNA: TGTGCCAGCAGCCAAGCCAGCTTATGGCCCTCCTCCTACAATGAGCAGTTCTTC. It codes for CASSQASLWPSSYNEQFF. The gene calls are TRBV14 and TRBJ2-1, with no clear D. This CDR3 is built from 18 residues. The germline V and J ends were trimmed by 1 base and 0 bases, with 16 bases remaining between them. Germline-derived CDR1 and CDR2 are SGHDN and FVKESK. Together with reference TRBV14 and TRBJ2-1, the CDR3 gives the full variable domain: EAGVTQFPSHSVIEKGQTVTLRCDPISGHDNLYWYRRVMGKEIKFLLHFVKESKQDESGMPNNRFLAERTGGTYSTLKVQPAELEDSGVYFCASSQASLWPSSYNEQFFGPGTRLTVL.

The V gene is TRBV5-6, the J gene TRBJ1-2; 10 bases line up with TRBD1. Germline V lookup: CDR1 SGHDT, CDR2 YYEEEE. After removal of 3 bases from V and 7 bases from J, the junction contained 9 bases not matched to a gene. CDR3 length equals 15 residues. DNA of the CDR3: TGTGCCAGCAGCTACCTCGGAGGGACAGGGGCTGGCTACACCTTC. Protein sequence: CASSYLGGTGAGYTF.